The subject of this entry is one T cell receptor beta chain. This specimen belongs to a study of blood T cell repertoires in COVID-19. Across the study: Acute-phase and convalescent COVID-19 samples originated in the United States, Italy and Spain. The analysed material was cDNA or gDNA that came from T cells, B-cell-depleted T cells, or PBMCs.

The study recruited exposed participants who had met a COVID-19 case within 2 weeks before entry. V dropped 5 bases and J dropped 4; count of bases not matched to a gene: 11. Germline CDR1 LNHDA, CDR2 SQIVND (reference sequence). This CDR3 is built from 15 residues. Source study methods: Reference gene primer amplification gave estimated nucleated cell counts. Sequencing used immunoSEQ multiplex PCR; TCRdb keeps in-frame clones, though not all of them. V, J and clone size are those of that table, while D and trimming were read from the DNA. The sample has 250,000 or so clones; roughly 81% are singletons.

The chain recombines TRBV19 with TRBJ2-7; 7 bases match TRBD1. The TCR originated in a woman aged 45-65 years who had been exposed to COVID-19. The sample was PBMCs or T cells enriched from blood (not recorded which). The CDR3 nucleotides read TGTGCCAGTAGTGCCCACAGGGGCGTAAATTACGAGCAGTACTTC. It is translated as CASSAHRGVNYEQYF.